The T cell receptor beta chain described here comes from a study of T cells in localized non-small cell lung cancer. Germline-derived CDR1 and CDR2 are SGDLS and YYNGEE. CDR3 length equals 11 residues. The V gene lost 1 base and the J gene lost 5 bases, with 2 bases spanning the gap. This clone turned up a few times. Its specificity is unknown. Profiling relied on immunoSEQ multiplex PCR, and the TCRdb table lists in-frame clones only, not all of them. The sample records roughly 40,000 clones, around 81% being singletons. Overall study results and limits: Highest T cell clonality was seen in uninvolved adjacent lung, surpassing that measured in tumor. Within adjacent lung there appeared a median around 57 of the top 100 tumor clones. Tumor samples were not multi-region, leaving intratumor heterogeneity unexcluded.

This TCR came from a male donor at least 60 years old with stage II lung adenocarcinoma. The rearrangement uses TRBV9 and TRBJ2-3; D is ambiguous. This specimen was peripheral blood mononuclear cells, taken before any cancer treatment. CDR3 bases: TGTGCCAGCAGCGTAAAAGATACGCAGTATTTT. It specifies CASSVKDTQYF. Based on the CDR3 plus reference TRBV9 and TRBJ2-3, the full variable domain is DSGVTQTPKHLITATGQRVTLRCSPRSGDLSVYWYQQSLDQGLQFLIQYYNGEERAKGNILERFSAQQFPDLHSELNLSSLELGDSALYFCASSVKDTQYFGPGTRLTVL.